This T cell receptor beta chain appears in the sequencing data of a study of HIV-infected patients and healthy controls. The study's findings and limits: Healthy controls shared more CDR3 sequences between individuals than HIV-infected patients did. HIV-infected repertoires had significantly higher mean Gini indices than controls, possibly reflecting oligoclonality.

Alpha and beta constant-region primers primed reverse transcription of 400 to 500 ng RNA. Each of the alpha and beta chains got its own library through chain-specific third strand synthesis with indices. One entry per CDR3 protein results from TCRdb running MiXCR on the 5' RACE reads. Altogether roughly 6,500 distinct CDR3 sequences are present, 9.5% to 13% being singletons, with the ten largest covering around 27%. No cell fractionation was done, so the repertoire covers all unsorted peripheral blood T cells. This clonotype occurred many times. Its antigen remains unidentified. Sequencing used blood, obtained before antiretroviral therapy. This TCR derives from an adult with HIV infection.

The CDR3 DNA follows: TGTGCCAGTAGTATAGTTAAGGGTACGGGCAATCAGCCCCAGCATTTT. This gives the protein CASSIVKGTGNQPQHF. The genes are TRBV19 and TRBJ1-5; D unclear. V gave up 1 base and J gave up 2 bases, with 12 bases separating them. Germline V gives CDR1 LNHDA, CDR2 SQIVND (reference sequence). This CDR3 has 16 residues.